Listed below are T cell receptor beta chains from one sample, sequenced in a study of blood T cell repertoires in COVID-19. TCRdb's copy holds only in-frame clones and misses some; the assay was immunoSEQ multiplex PCR. Among roughly 140,000 clones, roughly 84% were seen once, and the ten largest hold under 7%. Sequencing was done on a sample of PBMCs or T cells enriched from blood (not recorded which). Receptors were obtained from a woman between 45 and 60 years old who had been exposed to COVID-19. The CDR3 runs from the conserved cysteine through the conserved F or W. D genes are given only for firm matches. Not all rows give a size; the values are once, few, many and, for expanded clones, a class.

v_gene	d_gene	abundance	j_gene	CDR3nt	CDR3aa
TRBV5-8	TRBD2	NA	TRBJ2-1	TGTGCCAGCACCCCAGCGGGAGTAACCCCCGGGCAGTTCTTC	CASTPAGVTPGQFF
TRBV6-5	TRBD1	NA	TRBJ1-2	TGTGCCAGCAGTTACCGCGACAGGGCTGGCTACACCTTC	CASSYRDRAGYTF
TRBV6-2/TRBV6-3	NA	few	TRBJ1-1	TGTGCCAGCAGTAACGAACAGGGAATGAACACTGAAGCTTTCTTT	CASSNEQGMNTEAFF
TRBV10-3	TRBD1	NA	TRBJ1-1	TGTGCCATCAGTGAGTCGAGGACAGGGGAGTCTGAAGCTTTCTTT	CAISESRTGESEAFF
TRBV27	NA	NA	TRBJ1-2	TGTGCCAGCAGGCCCTTCAGTACCAACTATGGCTACACCTTC	CASRPFSTNYGYTF
TRBV10-3	TRBD1	NA	TRBJ2-7	TGTGCCATCAGTGAGGTCGACAGGGGCTACGAGCAGTACTTC	CAISEVDRGYEQYF
TRBV10-1	TRBD1	NA	TRBJ2-3	TGCGCCAGCAGTGAGGCCCGACAGGGGAAAGATACGCAGTATTTT	CASSEARQGKDTQYF
TRBV9	NA	NA	TRBJ2-3	TGTGCCAGCAGCGGCCACTCAGGAGGCGCAGATACGCAGTATTTT	CASSGHSGGADTQYF
TRBV29-1	NA	NA	TRBJ1-2	TGCAGCGTTGTTGGGGGGGGCAACTATGGCTACACCTTC	CSVVGGGNYGYTF
TRBV27	NA	NA	TRBJ2-7	TGTGCCAGCAGTGATTACAGGACCAACTACGAGCAGTACTTC	CASSDYRTNYEQYF
TRBV19	NA	NA	TRBJ2-6	TGTGCCAGTAGTAAACATACAACACCTTCTGGGGCCAACGTCCTGACTTTC	CASSKHTTPSGANVLTF
TRBV19	NA	NA	TRBJ2-7	TGTGCCAGTAGTACCCTCCGAACAACAGGGGGGGGATACGAGCAGTACTTC	CASSTLRTTGGGYEQYF
TRBV19	TRBD1	NA	TRBJ1-5	TGTGCCAGTAGTACTGCTCACAGGGGTAGCAATCAGCCCCAGCATTTT	CASSTAHRGSNQPQHF
TRBV6-2/TRBV6-3	NA	NA	TRBJ1-5	TGTGCCAGCAGTTACTCTAGCGCAGGCGCTCAGCCCCAGCATTTT	CASSYSSAGAQPQHF
TRBV19	NA	NA	TRBJ1-4	TGTGCCAGTAGTACCCGACGGGGGGTTGAAAAACTGTTTTTT	CASSTRRGVEKLFF
TRBV4-2	NA	once	TRBJ2-7	TGTGCCAGCAGCCAAGAGGTGGCGGCATCCTACGAGCAGTACTTC	CASSQEVAASYEQYF
TRBV5-1	NA	NA	TRBJ2-1	TGCGCCAGCAGCTTGCCAGGGCTGTTTGAGCAGTTCTTC	CASSLPGLFEQFF
TRBV6-5	NA	NA	TRBJ2-5	TGTGCCAGCAGTCCCACCAGAGGGTGGGGAGAGACCCAGTACTTC	CASSPTRGWGETQYF
TRBV5-1	TRBD1	NA	TRBJ2-3	TGCGCCAGCAGCTCCAGGGGGAGCGGCGTGGGCACAGATACGCAGTATTTT	CASSSRGSGVGTDTQYF
TRBV5-1	NA	NA	TRBJ1-2	TGCGCCAGCAGCTTGGCGCAGGCGTCCTTCTATGGCTACACCTTC	CASSLAQASFYGYTF
TRBV30	NA	NA	TRBJ1-5	TGTGCCTGGAGTGTACGGGGGGGCGTAACTAGCAATCAGCCCCAGCATTTT	CAWSVRGGVTSNQPQHF
TRBV4-2	TRBD1	NA	TRBJ1-6	TGTGCCAGCAGCCAAGAACCAGGGGGACTTTCACCCCTCCACTTT	CASSQEPGGLSPLHF
TRBV7-8	TRBD2	NA	TRBJ2-1	TGTGCCAGCAGCCTCCCCAAGACTAGCGGGAGGGCCCATGGTGAGCAGTTCTTC	CASSLPKTSGRAHGEQFF
TRBV5-1	TRBD1	NA	TRBJ1-2	TGCGCCAGCAGCTTGGGGGACAGTCGGGGGAGCACTAACTATGGCTACACCTTC	CASSLGDSRGSTNYGYTF
TRBV7-6	NA	few	TRBJ1-1	TGTGCCAGCAGCTTTAATCTGAACACTGAAGCTTTCTTT	CASSFNLNTEAFF
TRBV7-8	NA	NA	TRBJ2-7	TGTGCCAGCAGCCGAGGGGCAACTCACTACGAGCAGTACTTC	CASSRGATHYEQYF
TRBV18	NA	NA	TRBJ2-7	TGTGCCAGCTCACCCGGGGTTGGCTACGAGCAGTACTTC	CASSPGVGYEQYF
TRBV28	TRBD2	NA	TRBJ2-3	TGTGCCAGCAGTTTAGGTCTAGCGGGAAAAAGGGATACGCAGTATTTT	CASSLGLAGKRDTQYF
TRBV15	NA	NA	TRBJ1-2	TGTGCCACCAGTCGGTTACAGGGCGACTATGGCTACACCTTC	CATSRLQGDYGYTF
TRBV5-6	NA	once	TRBJ2-1	TGTGCCAGCAGCTTGGGCCCTCAGAATGAGCAGTTCTTC	CASSLGPQNEQFF
TRBV10-2	NA	NA	TRBJ1-2	TGCGCCAGCAGTGAGTCGAGCGGCTACACCTTC	CASSESSGYTF
TRBV25-1	NA	once	TRBJ2-1	TGTGCCAGCAGTGAAGGATGGAGCGGGCTCAATGAGCAGTTCTTC	CASSEGWSGLNEQFF
TRBV19	NA	NA	TRBJ1-1	TGTGCCAGTAGTACTATCAACAGGGCCTTAGCTGAAGCTTTCTTT	CASSTINRALAEAFF
TRBV7-9	TRBD1	many	TRBJ1-2	TGTGCCAGCAGCCCGAGGGGACAGGATTTTTCTAACTATGGCTACACCTTC	CASSPRGQDFSNYGYTF
TRBV19	TRBD1	NA	TRBJ1-4	TGTGCCAGTAGTATAGGGGACAGGGTCGGGGATGAAAAACTGTTTTTT	CASSIGDRVGDEKLFF
TRBV27	TRBD1	NA	TRBJ2-7	TGTGCCAGCAGTCTATCCGGGACAGGGGGCGGTGGCTACGAGCAGTACTTC	CASSLSGTGGGGYEQYF
TRBV4-3	NA	NA	TRBJ1-2	TGCGCCAGCAGCCAAACCTCGGACAGCGCGAATTCCGCGCCTCCTAACTATGGCTACACCTTC	CASSQTSDSANSAPPNYGYTF
TRBV5-6	NA	NA	TRBJ2-1	TGTGCCAGCAGCTCCTACACGAACCAGAAAGCGAACAATGAGCAGTTCTTC	CASSSYTNQKANNEQFF
TRBV9	TRBD1	NA	TRBJ2-5	TGTGCCAGCAGCGTAGGGCAGGGGGCGGGAAAGACCCAGTACTTC	CASSVGQGAGKTQYF
TRBV7-2	TRBD1	NA	TRBJ2-2	TGTGCCAGCACCCCACGGACAGGGTTTGTCGGCGGGGAGCTGTTTTTT	CASTPRTGFVGGELFF
TRBV2	TRBD2	NA	TRBJ2-7	TGTGCCAGCAGTGAGAGTGGCGGGAGCTCCTACGAGCAGTACTTC	CASSESGGSSYEQYF
TRBV19	TRBD1	few	TRBJ1-1	TGTGCCAGTAGTATTAGAGGACAGGCGAACACTGAAGCTTTCTTT	CASSIRGQANTEAFF
TRBV7-2	TRBD1	NA	TRBJ2-1	TGTGCCAGCAGCCAGGACAGGGGTGGAGAGGGCTACAATGAGCAGTTCTTC	CASSQDRGGEGYNEQFF
TRBV18	TRBD1	NA	TRBJ2-3	TGTGCCAGCTCGTGGACAGGGGGTCACACAGATACGCAGTATTTT	CASSWTGGHTDTQYF
TRBV7-3	NA	NA	TRBJ2-3	TGTGCCAGCAGCTTAGGAGGAACTAGCACAGATACGCAGTATTTT	CASSLGGTSTDTQYF
TRBV7-9	NA	NA	TRBJ2-5	TGTGCCAGCAGAAAAGGGGCAGTTCAAGAGACCCAGTACTTC	CASRKGAVQETQYF
TRBV27	NA	few	TRBJ1-1	TGTGCCAGCAGTCCCCAATTTGGGGGGGGGAACACTGAAGCTTTCTTT	CASSPQFGGGNTEAFF
TRBV7-3	TRBD1	NA	TRBJ2-6	TGTGCCAGCAGCTCAACCCAGGACAGGAACTCTGGGGCCAACGTCCTGACTTTC	CASSSTQDRNSGANVLTF
TRBV15	TRBD1	NA	TRBJ1-2	TGTGCCACCAGCAGCACAGGGGCCCCAGCTAACTATGGCTACACCTTC	CATSSTGAPANYGYTF
TRBV5-1	NA	NA	TRBJ2-1	TGCGCCAGCAGCCAACAGGGTGCTAACTCCTACAATGAGCAGTTCTTC	CASSQQGANSYNEQFF
TRBV19	TRBD1	NA	TRBJ1-1	TGTGCCAGTAACCCCCTCGGGACAGGGGCCCCCGACACTGAAGCTTTCTTT	CASNPLGTGAPDTEAFF
TRBV7-9	NA	many	TRBJ1-4	TGTGCCGGGGGGGACGATGAAAAACTGTTTTTT	CAGGDDEKLFF
TRBV10-2	TRBD1	NA	TRBJ2-7	TGCGCCAGCGGGGTCGACAGGGGGCTATCAACCTACGAGCAGTACTTC	CASGVDRGLSTYEQYF
TRBV29-1	NA	NA	TRBJ2-7	TGCAGCGTTGGGGAGCAGGGACAATCGGAGCAGTACTTC	CSVGEQGQSEQYF